This TCR beta chain is drawn from a study of blood T cell repertoires in COVID-19 (dated by TCRdb to the early 2020s). In terms of the full investigation: Samples from collaborators originated in the United States, Italy and Spain and spanned both the acute and convalescent phases of COVID-19. The prospective study material was composed of cDNA or gDNA derived from T cells, B-cell-depleted T cells, or PBMCs. The dataset comprised deeply sampled blood TCRbeta repertoires from subjects exposed to, actively infected with, or recovered from COVID-19. The repertoires were released in a freely available public database meant as a resource for research on the immune response to SARS-CoV-2. Samples came from the ongoing ImmuneRACE study (first 160 participants) plus 1,254 subjects from 6 global collaborators. The sample metadata nearly always contained a de-identified subject ID, COVID-19 status, age in years and sex. Where available, HLA class I and class II types were obtained from metadata supplied by the sample provider rather than from assay-based typing. General findings and caveats noted by the study authors: The amount of clinical and demographic metadata varied by source and participant and was provided uncurated.

Whole blood was collected in K2EDTA tubes by collaborating institutions according to the institutions' own protocols. Collaborator samples were shipped for TCRbeta analysis as frozen whole blood, isolated PBMCs, or DNA extracted from either sample type. Sequences SNHLY (CDR1) and FYNNEI (CDR2) are obtained from the germline V gene. Reading from cysteine to phenylalanine, the CDR3 counts 14 amino acids. Solely the CDR3 DNA is kept, with 42 bases framed from the first base. V lost 0 bases and J lost 4 bases; the stretch between them is 7 bases long. TCRbeta CDR3 regions were amplified from genomic DNA by means of the immunoSEQ Assay, a bias-controlled multiplex PCR. The authors' pipeline ran thus. Within the assay, amplification of reference gene primers was used to estimate how many nucleated cells each sample contained. To quantify the absolute abundance of each unique TCRbeta CDR3 rearrangement, sequence reads were collapsed and filtered. For each sample, productive Simpson clonality was calculated by taking the square root of Simpson's diversity index across productive rearrangements. In TCRdb, the immuneACCESS table is reduced to in-frame sequences with V and J assigned. These tables do not hold every clone; where another copy was compared, an unresolved V gene accounts for under half, and the others remain unexplained. Clonal size and the V and J genes are those of that table, whereas D and trimming came from the DNA. The sample yields around 160,000 clones; around four fifths were counted once. The top ten constitute approximately 38% of the sample.

This clone was picked up one time. Its antigen is currently not known. No per-base quality is available; no much larger clone lies one base away. This TCR came from a human donor in a cohort sampled during active COVID-19. The specimen sequenced was peripheral blood. The chain uses TRBV2 and TRBJ1-3, with the D gene call left open. The nucleotide sequence reads TGTGCCAGCAGTGAAGCGCGCGGAGGAAACACCATATATTTT. Its protein reads: CASSEARGGNTIYF.